This T cell receptor beta chain was recovered during a study of cytomegalovirus exposure and HLA in healthy donors. The CDR3 length equals 14 residues, ends included. Germline V gene sequence: CDR1 MDHEN, CDR2 SYDVKM. Overall study findings and caveats: According to a subsequent analysis, TCR clusters identified in the first cohort showed a tendency to co-occur across the 120 or so validation repertoires.

Here immunoSEQ multiplex PCR was the method, and the copy in TCRdb shows in-frame clones only, minus some. Here the sample spans about 150,000 clones, roughly 89% being singletons. With regard to this clone: The antigen is unknown. As the CDR3 is not closed by the conserved phenylalanine or tryptophan, this likely results from a read error. No DNA is shown, since the ends of the CDR3 on it are uncertain; the CDR3 is the one TCRdb lists.

The clonotype was recovered from a young woman in good health and CMV-seropositive. The sequenced sample consisted of PBMCs. The chain links TRBV28 to TRBJ1-2. This CDR3 is CASSPNRGWGAREI.